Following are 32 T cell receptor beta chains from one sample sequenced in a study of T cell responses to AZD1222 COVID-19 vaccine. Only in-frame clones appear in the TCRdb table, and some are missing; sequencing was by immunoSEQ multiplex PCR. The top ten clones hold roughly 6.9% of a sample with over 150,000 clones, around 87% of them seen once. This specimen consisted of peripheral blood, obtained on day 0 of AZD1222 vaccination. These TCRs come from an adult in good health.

The CDR3 protein is CASSQDPTGLYGYTF. The CDR3 nucleotides read TGTGCCAGCAGCCAAGATCCTACGGGACTCTATGGCTACACCTTC. The chain is built from TRBV4-2 and TRBJ1-2; tentatively, D is TRBD1 (5 bases). Germline CDR1 LGHNA, CDR2 YNFKEQ. The CDR3 spans 15 residues. V lost 0 bases to trimming and J lost 4 bases, with 12 bases between them.

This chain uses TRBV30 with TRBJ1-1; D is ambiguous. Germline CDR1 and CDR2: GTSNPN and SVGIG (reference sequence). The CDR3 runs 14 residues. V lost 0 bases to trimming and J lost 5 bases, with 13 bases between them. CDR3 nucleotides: TGTGCCTGGAGTGTACAATTTCGGGCAACTGAAGCTTTCTTT. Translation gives CAWSVQFRATEAFF.

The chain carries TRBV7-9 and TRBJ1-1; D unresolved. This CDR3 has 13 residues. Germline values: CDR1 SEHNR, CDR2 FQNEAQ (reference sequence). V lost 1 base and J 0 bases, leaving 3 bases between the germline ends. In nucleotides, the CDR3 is TGTGCCAGCAGCTTAGAGGTGAACACTGAAGCTTTCTTT. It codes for CASSLEVNTEAFF. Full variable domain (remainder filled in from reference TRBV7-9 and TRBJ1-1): DTGVSQNPRHKITKRGQNVTFRCDPISEHNRLYWYRQTLGQGPEFLTYFQNEAQLEKSRLLSDRFSAERPKGSFSTLEIQRTEQGDSAMYLCASSLEVNTEAFFGQGTRLTVV.

This chain's CDR3 is CASREGSNVLTQPQHF. The CDR3 DNA sequence: TGTGCCAGTCGGGAAGGGTCGAATGTACTAACTCAGCCCCAGCATTTT. V and J are TRBV19 and TRBJ1-5; D is unclear. Trimming stripped 8 bases from V and 6 bases from J, with 23 bases between. Germline CDR1 is LNHDA and CDR2 is SQIVND (reference sequence). The CDR3 length is 16 residues.

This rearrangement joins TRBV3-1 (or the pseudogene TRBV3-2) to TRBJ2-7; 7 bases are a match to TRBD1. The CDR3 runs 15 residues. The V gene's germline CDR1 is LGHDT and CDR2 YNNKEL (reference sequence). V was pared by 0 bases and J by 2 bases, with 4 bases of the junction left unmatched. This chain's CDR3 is CASSQDPQGPYEQYF. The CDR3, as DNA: TGTGCCAGCAGCCAAGATCCACAGGGGCCCTACGAGCAGTACTTC.

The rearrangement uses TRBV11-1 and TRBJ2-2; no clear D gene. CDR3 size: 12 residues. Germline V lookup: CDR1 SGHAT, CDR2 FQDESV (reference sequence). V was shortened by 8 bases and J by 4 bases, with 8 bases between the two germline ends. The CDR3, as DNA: TGTGCCAGCCAAACTCCCACCGGGGAGCTGTTTTTT. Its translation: CASQTPTGELFF.

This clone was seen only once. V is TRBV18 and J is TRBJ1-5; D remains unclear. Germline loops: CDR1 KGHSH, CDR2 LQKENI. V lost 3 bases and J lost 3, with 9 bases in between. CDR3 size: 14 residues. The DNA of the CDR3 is TGTGCCAGCTCACCCCCGGGGTTCAATCAGCCCCAGCATTTT. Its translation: CASSPPGFNQPQHF.

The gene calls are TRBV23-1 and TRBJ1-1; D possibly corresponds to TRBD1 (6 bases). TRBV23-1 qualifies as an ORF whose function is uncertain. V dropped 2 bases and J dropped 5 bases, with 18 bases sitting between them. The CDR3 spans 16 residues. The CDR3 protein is CASSQPPNREGTEAFF. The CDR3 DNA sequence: TGCGCCAGCAGTCAACCCCCAAACAGGGAAGGGACTGAAGCTTTCTTT.

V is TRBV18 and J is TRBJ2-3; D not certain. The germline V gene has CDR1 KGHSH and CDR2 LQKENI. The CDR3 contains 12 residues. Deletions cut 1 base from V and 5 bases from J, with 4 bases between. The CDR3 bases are TGTGCCAGCTCACCACGTATAGATACGCAGTATTTT. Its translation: CASSPRIDTQYF. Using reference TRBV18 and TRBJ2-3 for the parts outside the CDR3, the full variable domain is NAGVMQNPRHLVRRRGQEARLRCSPMKGHSHVYWYRQLPEEGLKFMVYLQKENIIDESGMPKERFSAEFPKEGPSILRIQQVVRGDSAAYFCASSPRIDTQYFGPGTRLTVL.

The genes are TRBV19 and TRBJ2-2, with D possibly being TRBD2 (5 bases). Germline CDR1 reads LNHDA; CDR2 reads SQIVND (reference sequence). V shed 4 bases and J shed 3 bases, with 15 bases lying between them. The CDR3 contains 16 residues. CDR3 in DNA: TGTGCCAGTAGTACCGTTCTAGCCTCATACACCGGGGAGCTGTTTTTT. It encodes CASSTVLASYTGELFF.

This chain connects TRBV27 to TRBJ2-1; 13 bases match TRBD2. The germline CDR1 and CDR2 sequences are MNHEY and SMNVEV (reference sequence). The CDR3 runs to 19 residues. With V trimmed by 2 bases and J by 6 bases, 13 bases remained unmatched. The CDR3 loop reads CASSLTSPGLAGESNEQFF. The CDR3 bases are TGTGCCAGCAGTTTAACGTCTCCAGGACTAGCGGGGGAAAGCAATGAGCAGTTCTTC.

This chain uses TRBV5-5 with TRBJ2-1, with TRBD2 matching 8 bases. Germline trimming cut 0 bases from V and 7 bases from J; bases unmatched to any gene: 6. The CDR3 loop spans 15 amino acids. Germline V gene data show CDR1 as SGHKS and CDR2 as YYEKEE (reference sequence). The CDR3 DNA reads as TGTGCCAGCAGCTTGGACGGAGCGGGGGTGAATGAGCAGTTCTTC. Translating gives CASSLDGAGVNEQFF.

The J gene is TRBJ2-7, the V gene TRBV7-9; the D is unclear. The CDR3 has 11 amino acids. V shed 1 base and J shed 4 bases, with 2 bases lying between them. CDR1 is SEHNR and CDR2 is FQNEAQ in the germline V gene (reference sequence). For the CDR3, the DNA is TGTGCCAGCAGCTTAGAGTACGAGCAGTACTTC. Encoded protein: CASSLEYEQYF.

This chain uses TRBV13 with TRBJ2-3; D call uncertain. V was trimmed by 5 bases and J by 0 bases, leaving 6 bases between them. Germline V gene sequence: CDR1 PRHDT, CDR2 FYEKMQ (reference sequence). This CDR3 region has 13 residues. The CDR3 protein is CASSPWSTDTQYF. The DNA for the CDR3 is TGTGCCAGCAGCCCTTGGAGCACAGATACGCAGTATTTT.

CDR3: CASSYTRKNSPLHF. Here the CDR3 DNA reads TGTGCCAGCAGTTACACCCGTAAAAATTCACCCCTCCACTTT. The chain uses TRBV6-5 and TRBJ1-6, with no clear D. The V and J ends lost 2 bases and 7 bases respectively, with 9 bases between them. The CDR3 runs 14 residues. Germline lookup yields CDR1 MNHEY and CDR2 SVGAGI.

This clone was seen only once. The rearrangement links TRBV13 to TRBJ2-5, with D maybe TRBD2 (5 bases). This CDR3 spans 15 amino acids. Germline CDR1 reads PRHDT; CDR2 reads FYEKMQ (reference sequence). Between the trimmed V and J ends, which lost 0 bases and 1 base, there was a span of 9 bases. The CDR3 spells CASSLGRATQETQYF. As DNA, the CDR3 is TGTGCCAGCAGCTTAGGGCGGGCGACCCAAGAGACCCAGTACTTC.

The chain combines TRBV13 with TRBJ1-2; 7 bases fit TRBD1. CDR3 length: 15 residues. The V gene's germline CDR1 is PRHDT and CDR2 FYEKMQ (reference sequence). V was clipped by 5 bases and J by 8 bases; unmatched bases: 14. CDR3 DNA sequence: TGTGCCAGCAGCGATAGCCTTGACAGGGTAAGAGGCTACACCTTC. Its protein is CASSDSLDRVRGYTF. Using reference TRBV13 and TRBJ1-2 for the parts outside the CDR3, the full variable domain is AAGVIQSPRHLIKEKRETATLKCYPIPRHDTVYWYQQGPGQDPQFLISFYEKMQSDKGSIPDRFSAQQFSDYHSELNMSSLELGDSALYFCASSDSLDRVRGYTFGSGTRLTVV.

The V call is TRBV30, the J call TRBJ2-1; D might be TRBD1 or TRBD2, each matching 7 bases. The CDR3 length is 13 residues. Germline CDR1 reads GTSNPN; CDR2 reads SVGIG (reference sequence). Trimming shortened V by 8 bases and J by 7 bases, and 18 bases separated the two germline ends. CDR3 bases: TGTGCCGGGGGACAGCGGGATCTGAATGAGCAGTTCTTC. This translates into CAGGQRDLNEQFF.

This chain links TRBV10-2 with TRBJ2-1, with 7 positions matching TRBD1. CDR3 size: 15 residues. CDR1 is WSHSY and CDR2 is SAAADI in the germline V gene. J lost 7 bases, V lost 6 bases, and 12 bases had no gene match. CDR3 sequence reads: CASSLTGVGRNEQFF. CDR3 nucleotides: TGCGCCAGCAGCTTAACAGGGGTTGGAAGGAATGAGCAGTTCTTC.

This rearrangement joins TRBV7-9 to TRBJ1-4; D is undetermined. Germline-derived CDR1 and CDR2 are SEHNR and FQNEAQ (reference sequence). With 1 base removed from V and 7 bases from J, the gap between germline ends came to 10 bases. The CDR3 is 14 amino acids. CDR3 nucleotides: TGTGCCAGCAGCTTAGTAGAACAGCGTGAAAAACTGTTTTTT. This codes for CASSLVEQREKLFF.

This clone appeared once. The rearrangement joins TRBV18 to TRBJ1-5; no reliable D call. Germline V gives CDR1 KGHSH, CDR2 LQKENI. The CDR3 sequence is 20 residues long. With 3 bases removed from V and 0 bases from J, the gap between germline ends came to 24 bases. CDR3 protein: CASSPRRLFRREYSNQPQHF. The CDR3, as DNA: TGTGCCAGCTCACCGCGGAGGCTTTTCCGGAGGGAATATAGCAATCAGCCCCAGCATTTT.

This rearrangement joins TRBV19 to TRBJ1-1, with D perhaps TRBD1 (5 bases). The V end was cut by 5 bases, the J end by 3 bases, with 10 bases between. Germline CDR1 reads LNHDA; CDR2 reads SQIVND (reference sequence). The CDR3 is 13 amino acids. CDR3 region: CASSRQGYTEAFF. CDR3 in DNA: TGTGCCAGTAGTCGCCAGGGCTACACTGAAGCTTTCTTT.

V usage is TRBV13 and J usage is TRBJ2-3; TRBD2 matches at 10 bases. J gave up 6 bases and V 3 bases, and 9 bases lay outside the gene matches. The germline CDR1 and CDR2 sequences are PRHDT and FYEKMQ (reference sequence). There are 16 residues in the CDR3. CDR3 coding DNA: TGTGCCAGCAGCTTGCGGCTAGCGGGGGCCCGGGATACGCAGTATTTT. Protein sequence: CASSLRLAGARDTQYF.

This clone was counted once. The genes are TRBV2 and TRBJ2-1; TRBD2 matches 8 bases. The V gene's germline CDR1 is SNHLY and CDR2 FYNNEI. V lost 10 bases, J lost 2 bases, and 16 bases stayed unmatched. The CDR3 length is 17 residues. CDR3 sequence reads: CATPRGRGALPYNEQFF. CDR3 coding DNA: TGTGCCACCCCCCGGGGGCGGGGGGCCCTTCCCTACAATGAGCAGTTCTTC.

The CDR3 DNA reads as TGTGCCAGCAGTTTACGGTCTAGAGGAGCCTACGAGCAGTACTTC. Its protein product is CASSLRSRGAYEQYF. The J gene is TRBJ2-7, the V gene TRBV28; D ambiguous. The CDR3 contains 15 residues. Deletions cut 2 bases from V and 2 bases from J, with 13 bases between. CDR1 and CDR2 (germline): MDHEN, SYDVKM.

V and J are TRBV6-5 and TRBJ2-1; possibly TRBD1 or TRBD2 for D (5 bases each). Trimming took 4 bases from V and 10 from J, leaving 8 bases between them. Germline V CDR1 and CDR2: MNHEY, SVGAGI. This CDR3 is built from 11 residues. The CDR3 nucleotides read TGTGCCAGCAGTTTAGGGGAGGAGCAGTTCTTC. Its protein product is CASSLGEEQFF.

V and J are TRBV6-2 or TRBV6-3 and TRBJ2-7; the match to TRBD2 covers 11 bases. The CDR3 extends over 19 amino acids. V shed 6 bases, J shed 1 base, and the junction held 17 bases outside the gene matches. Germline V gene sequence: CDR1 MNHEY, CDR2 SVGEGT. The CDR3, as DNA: TGTGCCAGCAGCCCGAGGGAGTATAGCGGGGGGGACCCTTCCTACGAGCAGTACTTC. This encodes CASSPREYSGGDPSYEQYF.

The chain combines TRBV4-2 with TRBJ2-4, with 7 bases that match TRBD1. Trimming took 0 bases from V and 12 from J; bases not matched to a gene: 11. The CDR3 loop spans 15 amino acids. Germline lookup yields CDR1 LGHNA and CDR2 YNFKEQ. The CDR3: CASSQDNGDRSAQYF. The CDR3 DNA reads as TGTGCCAGCAGCCAAGATAACGGGGACAGATCTGCTCAGTACTTC.

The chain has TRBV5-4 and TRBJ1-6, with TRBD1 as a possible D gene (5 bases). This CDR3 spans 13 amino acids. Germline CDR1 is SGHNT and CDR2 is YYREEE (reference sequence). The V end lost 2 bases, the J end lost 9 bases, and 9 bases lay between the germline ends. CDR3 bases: TGTGCCAGCAGCTTCCAGGGCGGTTCACCCCTCCACTTT. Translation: CASSFQGGSPLHF.

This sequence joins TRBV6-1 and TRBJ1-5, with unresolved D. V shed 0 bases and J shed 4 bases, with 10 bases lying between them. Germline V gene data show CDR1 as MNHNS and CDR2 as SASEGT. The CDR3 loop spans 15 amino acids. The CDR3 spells CASSEARRRNQPQHF. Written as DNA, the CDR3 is TGTGCCAGCAGTGAAGCGCGACGCCGGAATCAGCCCCAGCATTTT.

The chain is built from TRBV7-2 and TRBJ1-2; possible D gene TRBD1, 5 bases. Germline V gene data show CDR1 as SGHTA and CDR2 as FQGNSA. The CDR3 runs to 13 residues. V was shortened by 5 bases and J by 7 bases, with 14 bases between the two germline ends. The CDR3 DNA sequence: TGTGCCAGCAGCCCATTCCAGGGCTCTGGCTACACCTTC. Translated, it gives CASSPFQGSGYTF.

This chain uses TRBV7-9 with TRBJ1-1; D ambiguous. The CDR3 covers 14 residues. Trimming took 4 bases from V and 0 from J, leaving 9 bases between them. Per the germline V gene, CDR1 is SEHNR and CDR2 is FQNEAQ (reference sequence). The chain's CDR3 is CASSSWDMNTEAFF. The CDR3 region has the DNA TGTGCCAGCAGCTCGTGGGATATGAACACTGAAGCTTTCTTT.